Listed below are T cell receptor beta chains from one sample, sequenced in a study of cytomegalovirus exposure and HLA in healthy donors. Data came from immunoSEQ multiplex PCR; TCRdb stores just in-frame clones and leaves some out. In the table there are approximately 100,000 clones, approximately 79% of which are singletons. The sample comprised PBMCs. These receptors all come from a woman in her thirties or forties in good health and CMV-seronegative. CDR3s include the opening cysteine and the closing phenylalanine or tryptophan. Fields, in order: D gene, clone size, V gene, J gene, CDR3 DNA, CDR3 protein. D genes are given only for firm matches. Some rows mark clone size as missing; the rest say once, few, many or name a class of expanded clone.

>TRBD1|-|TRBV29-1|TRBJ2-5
TGCAGCGTGGGACAGGCGGTGGGTGAGGAGACCCAGTACTTC
CSVGQAVGEETQYF
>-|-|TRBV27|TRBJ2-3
TGTGCCAGCAGTTTCCAGATTAGCACAGATACGCAGTATTTT
CASSFQISTDTQYF
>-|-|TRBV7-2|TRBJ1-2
TGTGCCAGCAGCTTAGTGGGGCTGGGTGGCTACACCTTC
CASSLVGLGGYTF
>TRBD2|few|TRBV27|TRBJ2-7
TGTGCCAGCAGTCCAGGGACTAGCGGTTACGCCTACGAGCAGTACTTC
CASSPGTSGYAYEQYF
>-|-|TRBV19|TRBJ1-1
TGTGCCACCTCACGCTGGCGGACTGAAGCTTTCTTT
CATSRWRTEAFF
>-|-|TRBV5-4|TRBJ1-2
TGTGCCAGCAGCCGGGGGGAATTCTCTAACTATGGCTACACCTTC
CASSRGEFSNYGYTF
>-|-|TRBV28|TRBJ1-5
TGTGCCAGCAGCATGGTGGCAGGGATTAATCAGCCCCAGCATTTT
CASSMVAGINQPQHF
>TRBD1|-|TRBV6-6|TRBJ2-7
TGTGCCAGCAGTTACGAGGGACAGGAATCCGACGAGCAGTACTTC
CASSYEGQESDEQYF
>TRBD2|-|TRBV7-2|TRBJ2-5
TGTGCCAGCAGCTTGCTAAGCGGGGGGCAAGAGACCCAGTACTTC
CASSLLSGGQETQYF
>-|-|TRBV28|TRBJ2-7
TGTGCCAGCAGTTATGCGCAGGGTGGCGAGCAGTACTTC
CASSYAQGGEQYF
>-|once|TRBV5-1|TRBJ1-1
TGCGCCAGCAGCTTGGGTGACAGAGTCAACACTGAAGCTTTCTTT
CASSLGDRVNTEAFF
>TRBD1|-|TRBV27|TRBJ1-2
TGTGCCAGTCACTCGACAGGGAGGAACTATGGCTACACCTTC
CASHSTGRNYGYTF
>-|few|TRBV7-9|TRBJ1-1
TGTTCCAGCAGCCCTCAGGGGTACACTGAAGCTTTCTTT
CSSSPQGYTEAFF
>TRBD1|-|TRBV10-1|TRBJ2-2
TGCGCCAGCAGTTCCGGGACAGGGGCCCGAACCGGGGAGCTGTTTTTT
CASSSGTGARTGELFF
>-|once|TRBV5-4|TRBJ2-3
TGTGCCAGCAGCTTATGGGGGCGGTCCACAGATACGCAGTATTTT
CASSLWGRSTDTQYF
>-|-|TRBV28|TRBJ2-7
TGTGCCAGCAGCTCTTCGGCTAACAGGATGTTTTTCTACGAGCAGTACTTC
CASSSSANRMFFYEQYF
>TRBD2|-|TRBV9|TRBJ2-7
TGTGCCAGCAGCGAGGGCGGACTAGCGGGGATCTACGAGCAGTACTTC
CASSEGGLAGIYEQYF
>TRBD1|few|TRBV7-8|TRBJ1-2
TGTGCCAGCAGCTTGGACAGGGATTTAGAAGGCTACACCTTC
CASSLDRDLEGYTF
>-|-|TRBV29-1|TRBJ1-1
TGCAGCGTTATCCCTGTCACTGAAGCTTTCTTT
CSVIPVTEAFF
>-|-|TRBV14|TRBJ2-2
TGTGCCAGCAGCCAATTAGGGCAGGGAAAGGGCACCGGGGAGCTGTTTTTT
CASSQLGQGKGTGELFF
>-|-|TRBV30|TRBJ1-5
TGTGCCTGGAGCATGACAGCTTATAGCAATCAGCCCCAGCATTTT
CAWSMTAYSNQPQHF
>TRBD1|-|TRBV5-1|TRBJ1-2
TGCGCCAGCAGCTTTGGACAGGGGCAAGATGGCTACACCTTC
CASSFGQGQDGYTF